Below are 30 T cell receptor beta chains sequenced from a single sample in a study of T cell repertoires in cytomegalovirus infection. TCRdb used MiXCR to reprocess the reads, holding one entry per CDR3 protein. The data contain about 150,000 distinct CDR3 sequences, around a quarter of them singletons. The sequenced sample was PBMCs. Source of these receptors: a human donor in good health (CMV status not recorded). Some clones in this sample may be carry-over from other donors' samples.

In this sample, this clonotype turned up a few times. This chain joins TRBV19 and TRBJ1-5; TRBD1 aligns across 9 bases. The CDR3 runs to 14 residues. Germline V gene data show CDR1 as LNHDA and CDR2 as SQIVND (reference sequence). Germline trimming cut 3 bases from V and 4 bases from J; bases unmatched to any gene: 1. The CDR3 sequence: CASSIGTGNQPQHF. In DNA, the CDR3 is TGTGCCAGTAGTATCGGGACAGGGAATCAGCCCCAGCATTTT.

The chain combines TRBV2 with TRBJ1-1; D is unresolved. The germline V and J ends were trimmed by 4 bases and 0 bases, with 9 bases remaining between them. The CDR3 is 14 amino acids. CDR1 and CDR2 from the germline V gene are SNHLY and FYNNEI. This CDR3 reads CASSALTMNTEAFF. CDR3 nucleotide sequence: TGTGCCAGCAGTGCTTTAACCATGAACACTGAAGCTTTCTTT. The entire variable domain, with the rest obtained from reference TRBV2 and TRBJ1-1, is as follows: EPEVTQTPSHQVTQMGQEVILRCVPISNHLYFYWYRQILGQKVEFLVSFYNNEISEKSEIFDDQFSVERPDGSNFTLKIRSTKLEDSAMYFCASSALTMNTEAFFGQGTRLTVV.

The table lists this clonotype with many counts. The J gene is TRBJ2-3, the V gene TRBV7-9; D unresolved. The CDR3 has 13 residues. Trimming left V 5 bases short and J 6 bases short, with 12 bases between. CDR1 is SEHNR and CDR2 is FQNEAQ in the germline V gene (reference sequence). CDR3 sequence (DNA): TGTGCCAGCAGCGTGCCTCGGGTCGATACGCAGTATTTT. This codes for CASSVPRVDTQYF.

This clonotype was counted only a few times. The V and J genes are TRBV27 and TRBJ2-1; D is possibly TRBD2 (5 bases). The germline CDR1 and CDR2 sequences are MNHEY and SMNVEV (reference sequence). The CDR3 contains 16 residues. The V and J ends lost 4 bases and 6 bases respectively, with 19 bases between them. In DNA form, the CDR3 reads TGTGCCAGCAGTTCGGTGTTCGCAGCGGCACCCAATGAGCAGTTCTTC. Encoded protein: CASSSVFAAAPNEQFF.

In its sample, this clonotype was seen many times. The CDR3 here is CASSRQDRIYGYTF. CDR3 coding DNA: TGTGCCAGCAGCCGACAGGATAGGATCTATGGCTACACCTTC. The chain employs TRBV12-3 or TRBV12-4 and TRBJ1-2, with D possibly being TRBD1 (6 bases). The germline V and J ends were trimmed by 6 bases and 4 bases, with 15 bases remaining between them. The CDR3 covers 14 residues.

The sample holds many counts of this clonotype. In DNA form, the CDR3 reads TGTGCCAGCAGCTTTGGCCCCATGAACACTGAAGCTTTCTTT. This gives the protein CASSFGPMNTEAFF. This chain connects TRBV7-2 to TRBJ1-1; D not resolved. Trimming shortened V by 3 bases and J by 0 bases, and 8 bases separated the two germline ends. Germline values: CDR1 SGHTA, CDR2 FQGNSA. The CDR3 contains 14 residues.

This chain links TRBV27 with TRBJ1-5; weak D call: TRBD1 (6 bases). This CDR3 region has 14 residues. Germline V gene data show CDR1 as MNHEY and CDR2 as SMNVEV (reference sequence). The V end lost 4 bases, the J end lost 6 bases, and 13 bases lay between the germline ends. The CDR3 nucleotides are TGTGCCAGCAGTTCCTGGGGGGCCAGTCAGCCCCAGCATTTT. The encoded protein is CASSSWGASQPQHF.

This clonotype was recorded many times. CDR3 in amino acids: CASSLVGVQETQYF. For the CDR3, the DNA is TGTGCCAGCAGCTTAGTGGGGGTACAAGAGACCCAGTACTTC. The chain recombines TRBV7-2 with TRBJ2-5, with D tentatively TRBD1 or TRBD2 (5 bases each). V lost 1 base to trimming and J lost 2 bases, with 8 bases between them. The germline CDR1 and CDR2 sequences are SGHTA and FQGNSA. The length of the CDR3 is 14 residues.

The chain joins TRBV7-2 to TRBJ2-7, with TRBD2 matching 10 bases. The germline V gene encodes CDR1 SGHTA and CDR2 FQGNSA. The CDR3 totals 15 residues. With 5 bases clipped from V and 2 bases from J, the junction kept 6 bases outside the gene matches. This CDR3 reads CASSQGLAQTYEQYF. DNA of the CDR3: TGTGCCAGCAGCCAGGGACTAGCGCAGACCTACGAGCAGTACTTC.

V is TRBV14 and J is TRBJ2-3, with no clear D. This CDR3 has 18 amino acids. Per the germline V gene, CDR1 is SGHDN and CDR2 is FVKESK. V was cut by 1 base and J by 2 bases, with 19 bases left in between. The chain's CDR3 is CASSQGPRIGFLTDTQYF. Written as DNA, the CDR3 is TGTGCCAGCAGCCAAGGCCCCAGGATAGGCTTCCTCACAGATACGCAGTATTTT.

This sequence joins TRBV27 and TRBJ2-5, with TRBD1 matching over 9 bases. CDR1 is MNHEY, CDR2 SMNVEV, per germline (reference sequence). J gave up 5 bases and V 5 bases, and 9 bases lay outside the gene matches. CDR3 length equals 15 residues. The CDR3 region has the DNA TGTGCCAGCAGTACCAGGGACAGGGCTTCTGAGACCCAGTACTTC. It specifies CASSTRDRASETQYF.

This clonotype has ten or more counts. The chain employs TRBV7-6 and TRBJ2-1; D is perhaps TRBD2 (10 bases). Germline V gene sequence: CDR1 SGHVS, CDR2 FNYEAQ. This CDR3 comprises 21 residues. V was pared by 5 bases and J by 0 bases, with 29 bases between. CDR3 bases: TGTGCCAGCAGCCCGATCGGACAGGGGACCCTAGCGGGAGCCTCCTACAATGAGCAGTTCTTC. Its translation: CASSPIGQGTLAGASYNEQFF.

This clonotype was counted many times. The chain has TRBV7-2 and TRBJ2-1; D perhaps matches TRBD2 (6 bases). The CDR3 loop spans 14 amino acids. Trimming shortened V by 2 bases and J by 8 bases, and 13 bases separated the two germline ends. The V gene's germline CDR1 is SGHTA and CDR2 FQGNSA. Here the CDR3 DNA reads TGTGCCAGCAGCTTACTATTAGCGGTGGATGAGCAGTTCTTC. Residues: CASSLLLAVDEQFF.

This chain links TRBV28 with TRBJ1-1, with D possibly matching TRBD1 (5 bases). Germline-derived CDR1 and CDR2 are MDHEN and SYDVKM. The CDR3 runs to 17 residues. Deletions cut 0 bases from V and 0 bases from J, with 14 bases between. This CDR3 reads CASSLWEGPTMNTEAFF. The CDR3 coding sequence is TGTGCCAGCAGTTTATGGGAGGGGCCGACCATGAACACTGAAGCTTTCTTT.

This clonotype has a handful of counts. The genes are TRBV10-3 and TRBJ2-3, with D possibly being TRBD2 (6 bases). Germline CDR1 reads ENHRY; CDR2 reads SYGVKD. V dropped 4 bases and J dropped 0 bases, with 8 bases sitting between them. The CDR3 extends over 14 amino acids. The CDR3 coding sequence is TGTGCCATCAGTGGGGAGGTTAGCACAGATACGCAGTATTTT. It is translated as CAISGEVSTDTQYF.

This clonotype was observed many times. V and J are TRBV7-2 and TRBJ2-4; possible D gene TRBD2, 6 bases. V gave up 1 base and J gave up 5 bases, with 18 bases separating them. The germline V gene encodes CDR1 SGHTA and CDR2 FQGNSA. The CDR3 contains 17 residues. CDR3 residues: CASSLVGGKAGQNIQYF. CDR3 bases: TGTGCCAGCAGCTTAGTAGGCGGGAAGGCGGGCCAAAACATTCAGTACTTC.

This clonotype has a count of ten or more. V and J are TRBV7-2 and TRBJ1-5; D uncertain. The CDR3 is made up of 13 amino acids. V was clipped by 5 bases and J by 3 bases, with 8 bases between them. Germline CDR1 SGHTA, CDR2 FQGNSA. In DNA form, the CDR3 reads TGTGCCAGCAGCCCACGGCACAATCAGCCCCAGCATTTT. This gives the protein CASSPRHNQPQHF. Full variable domain (missing parts from reference TRBV7-2 and TRBJ1-5): GAGVSQSPSNKVTEKGKDVELRCDPISGHTALYWYRQSLGQGLEFLIYFQGNSAPDKSGLPSDRFSAERTGGSVSTLTIQRTQQEDSAVYLCASSPRHNQPQHFGDGTRLSIL.

This rearrangement joins TRBV5-5 to TRBJ1-2; 11 bases are a match to TRBD1. The germline gives CDR1 SGHKS, CDR2 YYEKEE (reference sequence). The CDR3 runs 16 residues. V trimming: 3 bases; J trimming: 5 bases; junction bases outside the gene matches: 9. CDR3 in DNA: TGTGCCAGCAGCTCCCGGGACAGGGGGGACCTTTATGGCTACACCTTC. It codes for CASSSRDRGDLYGYTF.

The chain links TRBV28 to TRBJ2-2; a weak D match, TRBD1 (6 bases). The CDR3 has 15 residues. CDR1 and CDR2 from the germline V gene are MDHEN and SYDVKM. Trimming pared 4 bases from V and 0 bases from J, leaving 9 bases between. The CDR3 region has the DNA TGTGCCAGCAGTTGGGACAATGCGAACACCGGGGAGCTGTTTTTT. Protein: CASSWDNANTGELFF.

The V call is TRBV9, the J call TRBJ2-2, with unresolved D. Germline V lookup: CDR1 SGDLS, CDR2 YYNGEE. Deletions cut 5 bases from V and 7 bases from J, with 12 bases between. The CDR3 has 13 amino acids. The CDR3 coding sequence is TGTGCCAGCAGTTTCAGGTTTGACGGGGAGCTGTTTTTT. This encodes CASSFRFDGELFF.

The chain carries TRBV6-6 and TRBJ2-7; D is perhaps TRBD1 or TRBD2 (5 bases each). Germline lookup yields CDR1 MNHNY and CDR2 SVGAGI (reference sequence). The V end lost 8 bases, the J end lost 2 bases, and 10 bases lay between the germline ends. The length of the CDR3 is 12 residues. The CDR3 coding sequence is TGTGCCAGCCGTGGGGGAACCTACGAGCAGTACTTC. The encoded protein is CASRGGTYEQYF.

Ten or more counts support this clonotype. The V call is TRBV28, the J call TRBJ2-1; D remains ambiguous. This CDR3 region has 12 residues. The germline CDR1 and CDR2 sequences are MDHEN and SYDVKM. Trimming shortened V by 4 bases and J by 12 bases, and 13 bases separated the two germline ends. CDR3 sequence: CASSSTLPRQFF. CDR3 coding DNA: TGTGCCAGCAGTTCCACCCTCCCAAGGCAGTTCTTC.

The chain joins TRBV12-3 or TRBV12-4 to TRBJ1-5; D remains ambiguous. Trimming removed 2 bases at V and 7 bases at J, with 12 bases between. There are 14 residues in the CDR3. The CDR3 sequence: CASSLWGREQPQHF. CDR3 DNA: TGTGCCAGCAGTTTATGGGGAAGAGAACAGCCCCAGCATTTT.

V gene TRBV18 combines with J gene TRBJ2-5; TRBD2 aligns across 9 bases. This CDR3 is built from 16 residues. Trimming removed 3 bases from V and 3 bases from J; junction bases left unmatched: 8. The germline CDR1 and CDR2 sequences are KGHSH and LQKENI. In nucleotides, the CDR3 is TGTGCCAGCTCACCCAGCGGGGGGCCGGGTGAAGAGACCCAGTACTTC. As protein: CASSPSGGPGEETQYF.

The CDR3 coding sequence is TGCGCCAGCAGCCAAGAAAGGGGGCTAGGCGAGCAGTACTTC. This sequence encodes CASSQERGLGEQYF. V is TRBV4-3 and J is TRBJ2-7, with 7 bases aligning to TRBD1. Germline V gene lookup returns CDR1 LGHNA and CDR2 YSLEER. Trimming cost V 0 bases and J 6 bases; bases outside gene matches: 5. The length of the CDR3 is 14 residues.

The chain is built from TRBV7-9 and TRBJ2-5; D may be TRBD1 or TRBD2 (5 bases each). Between the trimmed V and J ends, which lost 4 bases and 1 base, there was a span of 10 bases. Germline CDR1 is SEHNR and CDR2 is FQNEAQ (reference sequence). There are 14 residues in the CDR3. The CDR3, as DNA: TGTGCCAGCAGCTCCCGGGACCTCCAAGAGACCCAGTACTTC. It codes for CASSSRDLQETQYF. Full variable domain (rest looked up from reference TRBV7-9 and TRBJ2-5): DTGVSQNPRHKITKRGQNVTFRCDPISEHNRLYWYRQTLGQGPEFLTYFQNEAQLEKSRLLSDRFSAERPKGSFSTLEIQRTEQGDSAMYLCASSSRDLQETQYFGPGTRLLVL.

This clonotype was counted at least ten times. The chain links TRBV6-6 to TRBJ2-5; 7 bases map to TRBD2. Looked up from germline, CDR1 is MNHNY and CDR2 is SVGAGI (reference sequence). V gave up 5 bases and J gave up 1 base; unmatched junction bases: 7. The CDR3 extends over 15 amino acids. CDR3 protein: CASSNLADRQETQYF. The DNA for the CDR3 is TGTGCCAGCAGTAACCTAGCGGATCGCCAAGAGACCCAGTACTTC.

This clonotype was counted only a few times. This chain joins TRBV28 and TRBJ2-7; D is tentatively TRBD1 or TRBD2 (6 bases each). This CDR3 is built from 16 residues. V lost 2 bases, J lost 1 base, and 15 bases lay in between. The germline V gene has CDR1 MDHEN and CDR2 SYDVKM. Here the CDR3 DNA reads TGTGCCAGCAGTTTACATATAGCGGACAGATCCTACGAGCAGTACTTC. Translated, it gives CASSLHIADRSYEQYF. Together with reference TRBV28 and TRBJ2-7, the CDR3 gives the full variable domain: DVKVTQSSRYLVKRTGEKVFLECVQDMDHENMFWYRQDPGLGLRLIYFSYDVKMKEKGDIPEGYSVSREKKERFSLILESASTNQTSMYLCASSLHIADRSYEQYFGPGTRLTVT.

V is TRBV12-3 or TRBV12-4 and J is TRBJ1-6; D is undetermined. Trimming shortened V by 1 base and J by 0 bases, and 10 bases separated the two germline ends. This CDR3 region has 17 residues. The CDR3 sequence is CASSLGATSSYNSPLHF. The DNA for the CDR3 is TGTGCCAGCAGTTTAGGGGCGACGAGCTCCTATAATTCACCCCTCCACTTT.

This clonotype was seen many times. The chain carries TRBV7-9 and TRBJ2-1, with D unclear. The germline V and J ends were trimmed by 5 bases and 5 bases, with 13 bases remaining between them. Germline values: CDR1 SEHNR, CDR2 FQNEAQ (reference sequence). The CDR3 is made up of 14 amino acids. CDR3 protein: CASSLPMSHNEQFF. The DNA of the CDR3 is TGTGCCAGCAGCCTCCCGATGAGTCACAATGAGCAGTTCTTC.